The rows below give T cell receptor beta chains drawn from one sample of a study of Ad26.COV2.S vaccination and SARS-CoV-2 variants. Profiled with immunoSEQ multiplex PCR; TCRdb holds only in-frame clones, not every one. The top ten hold around 6.1% of the sample, which has more than 150,000 clones, around nine tenths seen once. This specimen consisted of peripheral blood, obtained after recovery from COVID-19. These receptors all stem from a human donor who had recovered from COVID-19. Both conserved end residues are part of each CDR3. The order of the fields is clone size, D gene, V gene, J gene, CDR3 DNA, CDR3 protein. D genes are given only for firm matches. Clone size is shown for a subset of rows, as once, few, many or a class of expanded clone.

.	TRBD1	TRBV7-7	TRBJ2-5	TGTGCCAGCAGCCAAGGACAGGGGGCCTTTGAGACCCAGTACTTC	CASSQGQGAFETQYF
once	TRBD1	TRBV29-1	TRBJ2-7	TGCAGCGTCCTGGACAGGCGCCTAACCTACGAGCAGTACTTC	CSVLDRRLTYEQYF
.	TRBD2	TRBV30	TRBJ2-3	TGTGCCTGGAGTGTACGGGGGGGGAGCGATACGCAGTATTTT	CAWSVRGGSDTQYF
.	.	TRBV2	TRBJ2-7	TGTGCCAGCAGTGAAAGGACTGGGGGCGAGCAGTACTTC	CASSERTGGEQYF
.	TRBD2	TRBV7-9	TRBJ2-7	TGTGCCAGCAGCTTAGCTGGGCGGGGGAGCGAGCAGTACTTC	CASSLAGRGSEQYF
.	.	TRBV10-1	TRBJ2-7	TGCGCCACCCCGAAGGCAGGGCCTCCCTACGAGCAGTACTTC	CATPKAGPPYEQYF
few	.	TRBV7-9	TRBJ1-5	TGTGCCAACCTGGGAATATTGGCCGGCAATCAGCCCCAGCATTTT	CANLGILAGNQPQHF
.	.	TRBV19	TRBJ1-3	TGTGCCAGTAGTACCCGAGGGTCGTCTGGAAACACCATATATTTT	CASSTRGSSGNTIYF
.	.	TRBV5-6	TRBJ1-5	TGTGCCAGCAGCTTGGGCAGGGGACCCCAGCATTTT	CASSLGRGPQHF
.	TRBD1	TRBV14	TRBJ1-2	TGTGCCAGCAGCCCTCGACAGGGGGCAGATGGCTACACCTTC	CASSPRQGADGYTF
once	.	TRBV12-3/TRBV12-4	TRBJ1-2	TGTGCCAGCAGCCGCCCCTATGGCTACACCTTC	CASSRPYGYTF
once	TRBD1	TRBV5-1	TRBJ1-6	TGCGCCAGCAGCATCGGGACAGGGGGTGGATGGTCACCCCTCCACTTT	CASSIGTGGGWSPLHF
.	TRBD2	TRBV2	TRBJ2-3	TGTGCCAGCAGTGGGACTAGCGGGGGGGCCCCAGATACGCAGTATTTT	CASSGTSGGAPDTQYF
.	.	TRBV25-1	TRBJ2-5	TGTGCCAGCAGTGCCGGGACGAGAGGGGAGACCCAGTACTTC	CASSAGTRGETQYF
.	TRBD1	TRBV2	TRBJ2-7	TGTGCCAGCAGTCTCCGACAGGGCTACGAGCAGTACTTC	CASSLRQGYEQYF
.	.	TRBV6-5	TRBJ2-3	TGTGCCAGCAGTTCCGGACCTTGGGGGACCGATACGCAGTATTTT	CASSSGPWGTDTQYF
.	.	TRBV2	TRBJ2-5	TGTGCCAGCAGTCTACTATCCCAAGAGACCCAGTACTTC	CASSLLSQETQYF
.	TRBD2	TRBV5-1	TRBJ2-7	TGCGCCAGCAGCACCGCTAGCGGGAGTCTGAACGAGCAGTACTTC	CASSTASGSLNEQYF
once	TRBD1	TRBV11-3	TRBJ2-1	TGTGCCAGCAGCTATCGGGACAGGGAGCCGGATGAGCAGTTCTTC	CASSYRDREPDEQFF
.	TRBD2	TRBV5-4	TRBJ2-5	TGTGCCAGCAGCCCCGGGACTAGCTCCGAGACCCAGTACTTC	CASSPGTSSETQYF
.	.	TRBV20-1	TRBJ2-5	TGCAGTGCTAGAGGGGGCGAGACCCAGTACTTC	CSARGGETQYF
.	.	TRBV5-5	TRBJ2-1	TGTGCCAGCAGCCCGGACCGGGACTGGTTCTACAATGAGCAGTTCTTC	CASSPDRDWFYNEQFF
.	.	TRBV6-5	TRBJ2-5	TGTGCCAGCGGGGGGTACCAAGAGACCCAGTACTTC	CASGGYQETQYF
.	TRBD1	TRBV2	TRBJ2-2	TGTGCCAGCAGTCGGGACAGGGCCCCCGGGGAGCTGTTTTTT	CASSRDRAPGELFF
.	.	TRBV5-6	TRBJ1-1	TGTGCCAGCAGCTTGGCTCCGGGGAGGAACACTGAAGCTTTCTTT	CASSLAPGRNTEAFF
.	TRBD2	TRBV6-5	TRBJ2-2	TGTGCCAGCAGTTACTCGATGCGGGAGGGCACCGGGGAGCTGTTTTTT	CASSYSMREGTGELFF
.	TRBD1	TRBV3-1/TRBV3-2	TRBJ2-7	TGTGCCAGCAGTCCCCGGGACAGGGGGCGTAGCGAGCAGTACTTC	CASSPRDRGRSEQYF
.	TRBD2	TRBV7-6	TRBJ2-3	TGTGCCAGCAGCTTAGCAGGACTAGCGGGGAGCACAGATACGCAGTATTTT	CASSLAGLAGSTDTQYF
once	.	TRBV21-1	TRBJ2-5	TGTGCCAGCAGCAATTTTGGTAGCTACCAAGAGACCCAGTACTTC	CASSNFGSYQETQYF
many	.	TRBV7-9	TRBJ1-2	TGTGCCAGCAGCGGGGAGTTCTATGGCTACACCTTC	CASSGEFYGYTF
.	.	TRBV9	TRBJ1-2	TGTGCCAGCAGCGGAGGGGTGAGGGGTGGCTACACCTTC	CASSGGVRGGYTF
.	TRBD1	TRBV5-1	TRBJ1-1	TGCGCCAGCAGCTCGACAGGGAGGTCTGAAGCTTTCTTT	CASSSTGRSEAFF
.	.	TRBV6-5	TRBJ2-4	TGTGCCAGCAGCATTAGAAGGGACATTCAGTACTTC	CASSIRRDIQYF
.	.	TRBV11-2	TRBJ2-5	TGTGCCAGCAGCTCCGGACCCCAGAAGACCCAGTACTTC	CASSSGPQKTQYF
.	.	TRBV30	TRBJ2-5	TGTGCCTCGGACGGGGAGATAGAGACCCAGTACTTC	CASDGEIETQYF
.	TRBD2	TRBV15	TRBJ2-3	TGTGCCACCAGCAGAGATCCATTTTCTAGCGGGAGGGTTACGCAGTATTTT	CATSRDPFSSGRVTQYF
.	.	TRBV6-5	TRBJ1-4	TGTGCCAGCAGTTACGAAGGGGCCGGTGAAAAACTGTTTTTT	CASSYEGAGEKLFF
.	.	TRBV5-1	TRBJ2-3	TGCGCCAGCAGCTCAGCTAGTTTCCCAGATACGCAGTATTTT	CASSSASFPDTQYF
.	TRBD2	TRBV30	TRBJ2-3	TGTGCCTGGAGCGAGTTAGCGGGGTGGGCAGATACGCAGTATTTT	CAWSELAGWADTQYF
once	TRBD1	TRBV7-9	TRBJ1-5	TGTGCCAGCAGCTTAAGCGGACAGGGGTATAGCAATCAGCCCCAGCATTTT	CASSLSGQGYSNQPQHF
.	.	TRBV5-4	TRBJ1-2	TGTGCCACCATCGGACAAGGCTATGGCTACACCTTC	CATIGQGYGYTF
.	TRBD1	TRBV6-5	TRBJ2-7	TGTGCCAGCAGTACCGACAGGGCGACCTACGAGCAGTACTTC	CASSTDRATYEQYF
once	TRBD2	TRBV5-5	TRBJ2-3	TGTGCCAGCAGTCTGACTAGCGGGAGAGGGGATACGCAGTATTTT	CASSLTSGRGDTQYF
.	.	TRBV6-1	TRBJ1-4	TGTGCCAGCAGTGAACACTCCGGTAATGAAAAACTGTTTTTT	CASSEHSGNEKLFF
.	TRBD1	TRBV12-3/TRBV12-4	TRBJ2-5	TGTGCCAGCAGGACGACAGGGGGAGAGACCCAGTACTTC	CASRTTGGETQYF
.	TRBD1	TRBV5-4	TRBJ1-1	TGTGCCAGCAGCTTGGCGCAGGGGGCGGGGACTGAAGCTTTCTTT	CASSLAQGAGTEAFF
.	TRBD1	TRBV9	TRBJ2-2	TGTGCCAGCAGCGTAGAGGGACAGATGACCGGGGAGCTGTTTTTT	CASSVEGQMTGELFF
.	TRBD2	TRBV3-1/TRBV3-2	TRBJ2-2	TGTGCCAGCAGGCTCAGAGGCGGGGGGAGAAGCACCGGGGAGCTGTTTTTT	CASRLRGGGRSTGELFF
.	.	TRBV6-5	TRBJ2-3	TGTGCCAGCAGTTACGGCGAGGGAGATACGCAGTATTTT	CASSYGEGDTQYF
.	TRBD1	TRBV19	TRBJ1-1	TGTGCCAGTAGTGACTGGACAGGGAACACTGAAGCTTTCTTT	CASSDWTGNTEAFF
.	.	TRBV5-6	TRBJ1-1	TGTGCCAGCAGCTTGGGAGTCGCAGAAGCTTTCTTT	CASSLGVAEAFF
.	.	TRBV19	TRBJ1-3	TGTGCCAGTAAAGCAGCTCCTTCTGGAAACACCATATATTTT	CASKAAPSGNTIYF
.	.	TRBV30	TRBJ2-2	TGTGCCTGGAGTGTACAGTGGGGGCGGAACACCGGGGAGCTGTTTTTT	CAWSVQWGRNTGELFF
.	.	TRBV28	TRBJ2-2	TGTGCCAGCAGTTTGATCGGGGAGCTGTTTTTT	CASSLIGELFF
.	TRBD1	TRBV7-9	TRBJ2-6	TGTGCCAGCAGCTCGACCCGGGACAGGACGGCCTTTGGGGCCAACGTCCTGACTTTC	CASSSTRDRTAFGANVLTF
.	.	TRBV11-2	TRBJ1-3	TGTGCCAGCAGCCCTAGGAGGGACGGAGCCTCTGGAAACACCATATATTTT	CASSPRRDGASGNTIYF
once	.	TRBV19	TRBJ1-1	TGTGCCAGTAGCTTGGGACCCTCGGACACTGAAGCTTTCTTT	CASSLGPSDTEAFF